The sequence of this T cell receptor (beta chain) was determined in a study of technical replicates of blood from a few donors. TCRdb keeps only in-frame clones here, not all; method: immunoSEQ multiplex PCR. The table includes 79,000 or so clones, about 96% detected once. Sequences were obtained from T cells isolated from PBMCs. This TCR came from a human donor in good health.

Here the CDR3 DNA reads TGTGCCAGCAGTTTATCGGCAGGGGGACGACGCGAGCAGTACTTC. As protein: CASSLSAGGRREQYF. The J gene is TRBJ2-7, the V gene TRBV28; 7 bases fit TRBD1. Germline CDR1 is MDHEN and CDR2 is SYDVKM. V lost 1 base to trimming and J lost 6 bases; unmatched junction nucleotides: 9. The CDR3 runs to 15 residues.